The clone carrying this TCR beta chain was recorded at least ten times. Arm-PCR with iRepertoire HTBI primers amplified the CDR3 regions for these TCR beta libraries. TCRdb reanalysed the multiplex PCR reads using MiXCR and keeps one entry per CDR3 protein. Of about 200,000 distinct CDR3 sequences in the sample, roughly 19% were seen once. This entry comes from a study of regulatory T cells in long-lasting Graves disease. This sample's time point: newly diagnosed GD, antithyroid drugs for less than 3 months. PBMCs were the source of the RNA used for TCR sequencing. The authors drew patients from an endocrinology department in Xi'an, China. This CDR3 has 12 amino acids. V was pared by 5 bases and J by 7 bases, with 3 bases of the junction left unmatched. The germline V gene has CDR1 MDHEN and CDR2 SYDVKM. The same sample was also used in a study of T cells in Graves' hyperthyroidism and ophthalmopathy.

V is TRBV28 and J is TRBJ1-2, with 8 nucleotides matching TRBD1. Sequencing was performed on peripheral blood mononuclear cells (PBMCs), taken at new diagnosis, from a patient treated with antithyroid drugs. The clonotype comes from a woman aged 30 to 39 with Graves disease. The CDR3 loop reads CASSRTGLGYTF. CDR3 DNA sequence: TGTGCCAGCAGTCGGACAGGGCTTGGCTACACCTTC.